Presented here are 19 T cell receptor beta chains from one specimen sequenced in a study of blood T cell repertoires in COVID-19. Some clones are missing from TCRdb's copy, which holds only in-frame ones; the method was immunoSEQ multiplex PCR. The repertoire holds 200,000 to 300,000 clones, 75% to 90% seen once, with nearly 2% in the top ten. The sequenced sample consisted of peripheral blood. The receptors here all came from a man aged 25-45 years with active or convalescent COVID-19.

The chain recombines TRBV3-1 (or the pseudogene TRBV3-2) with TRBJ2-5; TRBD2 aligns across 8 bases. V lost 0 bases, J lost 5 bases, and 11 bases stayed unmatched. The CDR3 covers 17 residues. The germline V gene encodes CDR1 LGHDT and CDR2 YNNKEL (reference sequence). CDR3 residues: CASSQELGTREAETQYF. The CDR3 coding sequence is TGTGCCAGCAGCCAAGAGTTGGGGACTAGAGAGGCTGAGACCCAGTACTTC.

As DNA, the CDR3 is TGTGCCAGCAGTTACTTTCGGGTTAGCTCCTACAATGAGCAGTTCTTC. The encoded protein is CASSYFRVSSYNEQFF. The V and J genes are TRBV6-5 and TRBJ2-1; no definite D call. The length of the CDR3 is 16 residues. Trimming removed 1 base at V and 0 bases at J, with 10 bases between. The germline gives CDR1 MNHEY, CDR2 SVGAGI.

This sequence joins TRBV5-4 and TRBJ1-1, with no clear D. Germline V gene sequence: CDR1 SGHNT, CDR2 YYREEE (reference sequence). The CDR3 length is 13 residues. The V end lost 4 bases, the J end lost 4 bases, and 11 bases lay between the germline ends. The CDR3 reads CASSRIAGTEAFF. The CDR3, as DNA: TGTGCCAGCAGCCGTATCGCGGGCACTGAAGCTTTCTTT.

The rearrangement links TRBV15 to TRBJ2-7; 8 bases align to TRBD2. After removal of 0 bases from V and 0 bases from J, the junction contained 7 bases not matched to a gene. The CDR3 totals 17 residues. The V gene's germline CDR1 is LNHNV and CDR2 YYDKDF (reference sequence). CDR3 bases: TGTGCCACCAGCAGAGATCCCAGCGGGGGTCGCTCCTACGAGCAGTACTTC. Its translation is CATSRDPSGGRSYEQYF.

CDR3 region: CAWTPGVANPGNTIYF. The DNA of the CDR3 is TGTGCCTGGACTCCAGGGGTAGCTAACCCTGGAAACACCATATATTTT. The V and J genes are TRBV30 and TRBJ1-3; D is possibly TRBD1 (6 bases). The CDR3 runs 16 residues. The V end was cut by 4 bases, the J end by 2 bases, with 18 bases between. From germline, CDR1 is GTSNPN and CDR2 SVGIG (reference sequence).

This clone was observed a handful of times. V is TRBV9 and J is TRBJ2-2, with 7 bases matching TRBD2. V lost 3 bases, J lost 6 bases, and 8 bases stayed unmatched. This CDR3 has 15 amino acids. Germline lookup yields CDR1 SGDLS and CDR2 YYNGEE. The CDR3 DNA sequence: TGTGCCAGCAGCGACCAGCGGGGAGTACCCGGGGAGCTGTTTTTT. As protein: CASSDQRGVPGELFF.

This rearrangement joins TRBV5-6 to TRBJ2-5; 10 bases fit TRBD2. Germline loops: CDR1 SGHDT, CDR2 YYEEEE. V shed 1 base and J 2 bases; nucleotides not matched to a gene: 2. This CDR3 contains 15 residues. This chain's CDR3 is CASSLTSGVQETQYF. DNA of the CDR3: TGTGCCAGCAGCTTGACTAGCGGGGTACAAGAGACCCAGTACTTC. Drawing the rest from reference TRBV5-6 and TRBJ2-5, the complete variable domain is DAGVTQSPTHLIKTRGQQVTLRCSPKSGHDTVSWYQQALGQGPQFIFQYYEEEERQRGNFPDRFSGHQFPNYSSELNVNALLLGDSALYLCASSLTSGVQETQYFGPGTRLLVL.

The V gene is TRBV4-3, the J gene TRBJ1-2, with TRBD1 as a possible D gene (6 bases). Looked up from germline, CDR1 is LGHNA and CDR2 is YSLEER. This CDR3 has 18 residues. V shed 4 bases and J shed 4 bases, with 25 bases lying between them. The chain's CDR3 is CASSPDQQIGRGAYGYTF. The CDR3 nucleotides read TGCGCCAGCAGCCCAGATCAACAAATCGGACGGGGGGCCTATGGCTACACCTTC.

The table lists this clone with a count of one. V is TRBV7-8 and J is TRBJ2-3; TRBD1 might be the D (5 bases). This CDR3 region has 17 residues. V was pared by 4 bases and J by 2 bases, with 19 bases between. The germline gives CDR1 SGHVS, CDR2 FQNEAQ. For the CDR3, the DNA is TGTGCCAGCAGCTCGCCCCCACGTAGGGGTCCCACAGATACGCAGTATTTT. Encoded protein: CASSSPPRRGPTDTQYF.

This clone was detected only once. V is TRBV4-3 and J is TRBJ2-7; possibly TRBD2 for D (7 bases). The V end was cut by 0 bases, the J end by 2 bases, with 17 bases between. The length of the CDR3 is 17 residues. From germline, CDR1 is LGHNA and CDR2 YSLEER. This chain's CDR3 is CASSQDLDGGPTYEQYF. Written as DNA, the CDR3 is TGCGCCAGCAGCCAAGATCTAGACGGGGGGCCGACCTACGAGCAGTACTTC.

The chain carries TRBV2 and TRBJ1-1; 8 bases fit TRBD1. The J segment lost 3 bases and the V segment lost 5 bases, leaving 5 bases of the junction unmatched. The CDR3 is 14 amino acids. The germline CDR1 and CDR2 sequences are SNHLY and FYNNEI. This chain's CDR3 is CASSLQGGHTEAFF. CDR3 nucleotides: TGTGCCAGCAGTTTACAGGGGGGCCACACTGAAGCTTTCTTT.

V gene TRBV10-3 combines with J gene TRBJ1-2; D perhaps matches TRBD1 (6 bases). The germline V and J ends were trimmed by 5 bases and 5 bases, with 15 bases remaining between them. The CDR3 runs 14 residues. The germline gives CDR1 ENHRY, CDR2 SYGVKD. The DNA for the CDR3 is TGTGCCATCAGTTCGGGGACACAGATATATGGCTACACCTTC. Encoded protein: CAISSGTQIYGYTF.

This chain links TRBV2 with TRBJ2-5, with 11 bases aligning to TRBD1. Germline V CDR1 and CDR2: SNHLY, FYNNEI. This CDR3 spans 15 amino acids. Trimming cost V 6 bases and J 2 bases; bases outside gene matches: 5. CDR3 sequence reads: CASRVDRGLQETQYF. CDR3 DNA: TGTGCCAGCAGGGTGGACAGGGGGCTTCAAGAGACCCAGTACTTC.

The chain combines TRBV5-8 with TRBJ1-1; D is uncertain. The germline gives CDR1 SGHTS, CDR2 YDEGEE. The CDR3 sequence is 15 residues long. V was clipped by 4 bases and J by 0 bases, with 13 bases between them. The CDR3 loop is CASSATQHLNTEAFF. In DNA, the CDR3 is TGTGCCAGCAGCGCGACTCAACATTTGAACACTGAAGCTTTCTTT.

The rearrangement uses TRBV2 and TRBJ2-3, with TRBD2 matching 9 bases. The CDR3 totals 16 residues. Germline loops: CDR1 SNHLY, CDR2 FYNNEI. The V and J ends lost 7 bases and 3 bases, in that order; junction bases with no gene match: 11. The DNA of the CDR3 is TGTGCCAGCAAACTCGATCTAGCGGGGTTGACAGATACGCAGTATTTT. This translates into CASKLDLAGLTDTQYF.

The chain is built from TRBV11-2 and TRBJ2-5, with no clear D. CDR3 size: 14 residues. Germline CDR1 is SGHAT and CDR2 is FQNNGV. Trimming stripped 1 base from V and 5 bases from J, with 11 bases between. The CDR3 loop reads CASSLGNFLETQYF. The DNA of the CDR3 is TGTGCCAGCAGCTTAGGAAACTTCTTGGAGACCCAGTACTTC.

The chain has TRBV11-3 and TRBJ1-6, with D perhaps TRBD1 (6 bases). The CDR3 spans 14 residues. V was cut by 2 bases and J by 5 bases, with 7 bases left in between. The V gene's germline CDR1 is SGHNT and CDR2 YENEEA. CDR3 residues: CASSLSGDNSPLHF. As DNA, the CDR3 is TGTGCCAGCAGCTTATCAGGGGATAATTCACCCCTCCACTTT.

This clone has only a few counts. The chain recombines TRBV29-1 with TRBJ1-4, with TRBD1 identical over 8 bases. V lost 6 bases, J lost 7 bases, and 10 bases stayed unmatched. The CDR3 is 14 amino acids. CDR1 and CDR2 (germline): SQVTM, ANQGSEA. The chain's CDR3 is CSVETGTGLEKLFF. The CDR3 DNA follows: TGCAGCGTCGAGACCGGGACAGGTCTTGAAAAACTGTTTTTT.

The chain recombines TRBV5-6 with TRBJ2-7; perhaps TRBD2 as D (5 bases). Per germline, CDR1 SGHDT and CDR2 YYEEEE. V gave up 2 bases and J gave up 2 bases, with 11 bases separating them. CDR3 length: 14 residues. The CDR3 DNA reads TGTGCCAGCAGCTTCCCGGGGAGAGCCTACGAGCAGTACTTC. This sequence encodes CASSFPGRAYEQYF.